These T cell receptor beta chains were read from a single sample in a study of blood T cell repertoires in COVID-19. Generated by immunoSEQ multiplex PCR, the TCRdb table keeps only in-frame clones and is missing some. The sample has around 270,000 clones, about 89% seen once. What was sequenced was peripheral blood. These TCRs come from a man aged 40-50 years who had recovered from COVID-19. Each CDR3 is given with its conserved first and last residue. The D gene is left open where the match is weak. Size is stated for part of the rows, as once, few or many counts, or as a class when the clone is expanded.

j_call: TRBJ2-1
clone_size: .
d_call: TRBD2
v_call: TRBV3-1/TRBV3-2
cdr3_aa: CASRPGTREEQFF
cdr3_nt: TGTGCCAGCAGACCCGGGACTAGGGAAGAGCAGTTCTTC

j_call: TRBJ2-2
clone_size: .
d_call: .
v_call: TRBV7-7
cdr3_aa: CASSLSLVGDTGELFF
cdr3_nt: TGTGCCAGCAGCTTATCCCTGGTAGGGGACACCGGGGAGCTGTTTTTT

j_call: TRBJ1-1
clone_size: .
d_call: .
v_call: TRBV7-8
cdr3_aa: CASSVGQGTGTLNF
cdr3_nt: .

j_call: TRBJ2-3
clone_size: .
d_call: TRBD2
v_call: TRBV27
cdr3_aa: CASSLYGGGTADTQYF
cdr3_nt: TGTGCCAGCAGTTTATACGGCGGGGGGACCGCAGATACGCAGTATTTT

j_call: TRBJ2-3
clone_size: once
d_call: TRBD2
v_call: TRBV2
cdr3_aa: CASSDFSGRDTQYF
cdr3_nt: TGTGCCAGCAGTGACTTTAGCGGGAGGGATACGCAGTATTTT

j_call: TRBJ1-5
clone_size: .
d_call: .
v_call: TRBV12-5
cdr3_aa: CASGPRQPQHF
cdr3_nt: TGTGCTAGTGGCCCCAGGCAGCCCCAGCATTTT

j_call: TRBJ2-7
clone_size: .
d_call: .
v_call: TRBV25-1
cdr3_aa: CASSWGREQYF
cdr3_nt: TGTGCCAGCAGCTGGGGCCGGGAGCAGTACTTC

j_call: TRBJ1-1
clone_size: .
d_call: .
v_call: TRBV12-3/TRBV12-4
cdr3_aa: CASSFSRAGEAFF
cdr3_nt: TGTGCCAGCAGCTTCTCTCGGGCAGGGGAAGCTTTCTTT

j_call: TRBJ1-2
clone_size: .
d_call: TRBD1
v_call: TRBV7-3
cdr3_aa: CASSLTPGTGRIGNYGYTF
cdr3_nt: TGTGCCAGCAGCTTAACACCCGGGACAGGGAGGATAGGGAACTATGGCTACACCTTC

j_call: TRBJ2-7
clone_size: .
d_call: .
v_call: TRBV10-1
cdr3_aa: CASSESGRDHEQYF
cdr3_nt: TGCGCCAGCAGTGAGTCTGGCAGGGATCACGAGCAGTACTTC

j_call: TRBJ1-2
clone_size: .
d_call: .
v_call: TRBV9
cdr3_aa: CASSVRPGTPTPYYGYTF
cdr3_nt: TGTGCCAGCAGCGTAAGGCCCGGGACACCTACCCCCTACTATGGCTACACCTTC

j_call: TRBJ1-5
clone_size: .
d_call: TRBD1
v_call: TRBV6-5
cdr3_aa: CASSHRGSGNQPQHF
cdr3_nt: TGTGCCAGCAGTCACAGGGGAAGCGGGAATCAGCCCCAGCATTTT

j_call: TRBJ2-1
clone_size: .
d_call: TRBD2
v_call: TRBV7-3
cdr3_aa: CASSPTPGLAKQFF
cdr3_nt: TGTGCCAGCAGCCCAACTCCGGGACTAGCCAAGCAGTTCTTC

j_call: TRBJ2-7
clone_size: once
d_call: TRBD2
v_call: TRBV5-1
cdr3_aa: CASSRISGGSSYEQYF
cdr3_nt: TGCGCCAGCAGCCGAATTAGCGGGGGGAGCTCCTACGAGCAGTACTTC

j_call: TRBJ2-3
clone_size: .
d_call: .
v_call: TRBV11-2
cdr3_aa: CASSLPGGGYTDTQYF
cdr3_nt: TGTGCCAGCAGCCTCCCTGGCGGGGGCTATACAGATACGCAGTATTTT

j_call: TRBJ1-2
clone_size: once
d_call: TRBD1
v_call: TRBV7-8
cdr3_aa: CASSRDSSGGYTF
cdr3_nt: TGTGCCAGCAGCCGGGACAGTTCGGGAGGCTACACCTTC

j_call: TRBJ2-1
clone_size: few
d_call: TRBD2
v_call: TRBV7-9
cdr3_aa: CASSRKLAWAYNEQFF
cdr3_nt: TGTGCCAGCAGCCGAAAACTAGCGTGGGCCTACAATGAGCAGTTCTTC

j_call: TRBJ2-3
clone_size: .
d_call: .
v_call: TRBV5-3
cdr3_aa: CARSLPPDTQYF
cdr3_nt: TGTGCCAGAAGCCTACCACCTGATACGCAGTATTTT

j_call: TRBJ2-7
clone_size: .
d_call: .
v_call: TRBV30
cdr3_aa: CAWSVAGVEQYF
cdr3_nt: TGTGCCTGGAGTGTCGCAGGGGTCGAGCAGTACTTC

j_call: TRBJ2-7
clone_size: .
d_call: .
v_call: TRBV24-1
cdr3_aa: CATSDELAPRSLEQYF
cdr3_nt: TGTGCCACCAGTGATGAGCTCGCCCCGAGAAGTCTCGAGCAGTACTTC

j_call: TRBJ1-5
clone_size: once
d_call: .
v_call: TRBV19
cdr3_aa: CASSTFNQPQHF
cdr3_nt: TGTGCCAGTAGCACTTTTAATCAGCCCCAGCATTTT

j_call: TRBJ1-1
clone_size: few
d_call: .
v_call: TRBV3-1/TRBV3-2
cdr3_aa: CASSQLPGGEAFF
cdr3_nt: TGTGCCAGCAGCCAACTCCCGGGGGGGGAGGCTTTCTTT

j_call: TRBJ2-3
clone_size: .
d_call: .
v_call: TRBV13
cdr3_aa: CASSLGGLFTDTQYF
cdr3_nt: TGTGCCAGCAGCTTAGGTGGACTTTTCACAGATACGCAGTATTTT

j_call: TRBJ2-3
clone_size: .
d_call: TRBD2
v_call: TRBV7-2
cdr3_aa: CASSLGRGGSDTQYF
cdr3_nt: TGTGCCAGCAGCCTGGGGCGGGGGGGTTCAGATACGCAGTATTTT

j_call: TRBJ2-2
clone_size: .
d_call: TRBD1
v_call: TRBV7-9
cdr3_aa: CASSRNTGGTGELFF
cdr3_nt: TGTGCCAGCAGCCGTAATACAGGGGGCACCGGGGAGCTGTTTTTT

j_call: TRBJ1-1
clone_size: .
d_call: .
v_call: TRBV19
cdr3_aa: CASRERQNTEAFF
cdr3_nt: TGTGCCAGTAGAGAGCGGCAGAACACTGAAGCTTTCTTT

j_call: TRBJ2-1
clone_size: .
d_call: TRBD2
v_call: TRBV7-2
cdr3_aa: CASSFDVSGRANEQFF
cdr3_nt: TGTGCCAGCAGCTTCGACGTTAGCGGGAGGGCCAATGAGCAGTTCTTC

j_call: TRBJ2-1
clone_size: .
d_call: .
v_call: TRBV27
cdr3_aa: CASSFQGSSYNEQFF
cdr3_nt: TGTGCCAGCAGCTTTCAGGGGAGCTCCTACAATGAGCAGTTCTTC

j_call: TRBJ2-1
clone_size: .
d_call: TRBD2
v_call: TRBV5-6
cdr3_aa: CASSFPGLAGPNEQFF
cdr3_nt: TGTGCCAGCAGCTTTCCGGGACTAGCGGGACCCAATGAGCAGTTCTTC

j_call: TRBJ2-1
clone_size: .
d_call: TRBD1
v_call: TRBV7-9
cdr3_aa: CASSTPAGQGLNNEQFF
cdr3_nt: TGTGCCAGCAGCACACCGGCGGGACAGGGGTTAAACAATGAGCAGTTCTTC

j_call: TRBJ2-2
clone_size: .
d_call: .
v_call: TRBV19
cdr3_aa: CASSIGLGVNTGELFF
cdr3_nt: TGTGCCAGTAGTATCGGCTTAGGGGTGAACACCGGGGAGCTGTTTTTT

j_call: TRBJ1-5
clone_size: .
d_call: .
v_call: TRBV7-2
cdr3_aa: CASSFSPSNQPQHF
cdr3_nt: TGTGCCAGCAGCTTTTCTCCTAGCAATCAGCCCCAGCATTTT

j_call: TRBJ2-7
clone_size: .
d_call: .
v_call: TRBV5-6
cdr3_aa: CASSLRRVHEQYF
cdr3_nt: TGTGCCAGCAGCTTGAGGAGGGTCCACGAGCAGTACTTC

j_call: TRBJ1-5
clone_size: .
d_call: .
v_call: TRBV6-5
cdr3_aa: CASSPTGLNQPQHF
cdr3_nt: TGTGCCAGCAGTCCAACAGGGCTTAATCAGCCCCAGCATTTT

j_call: TRBJ2-4
clone_size: .
d_call: .
v_call: TRBV12-2
cdr3_aa: CASRQRQGPAKNIQYF
cdr3_nt: TGTGCAAGTCGCCAGAGACAGGGACCAGCCAAAAACATTCAGTACTTC

j_call: TRBJ1-1
clone_size: .
d_call: .
v_call: TRBV15
cdr3_aa: CATSDGAFGHEAFF
cdr3_nt: TGTGCCACCAGCGACGGCGCTTTCGGACATGAAGCTTTCTTT

j_call: TRBJ2-7
clone_size: .
d_call: TRBD2
v_call: TRBV19
cdr3_aa: CASSRASGGNYEQYF
cdr3_nt: TGTGCCAGTAGTCGGGCTAGCGGAGGGAACTACGAGCAGTACTTC

j_call: TRBJ2-1
clone_size: once
d_call: .
v_call: TRBV5-1
cdr3_aa: CASSLGWQGTYNEQFF
cdr3_nt: TGCGCCAGCAGCTTGGGGTGGCAGGGTACCTACAATGAGCAGTTCTTC

j_call: TRBJ1-1
clone_size: once
d_call: TRBD1
v_call: TRBV5-4
cdr3_aa: CASSLGQGASEAFF
cdr3_nt: TGTGCCAGCAGCTTGGGACAGGGGGCTTCTGAAGCTTTCTTT

j_call: TRBJ1-2
clone_size: .
d_call: TRBD1
v_call: TRBV7-9
cdr3_aa: CASSLGTGPIYGYTF
cdr3_nt: TGTGCCAGCAGCTTAGGGACAGGGCCGATATATGGCTACACCTTC

j_call: TRBJ1-2
clone_size: .
d_call: .
v_call: TRBV10-3
cdr3_aa: CAISGRWGPNYGYTF
cdr3_nt: TGTGCCATCAGTGGGAGATGGGGCCCTAACTATGGCTACACCTTC

j_call: TRBJ1-2
clone_size: once
d_call: .
v_call: TRBV7-9
cdr3_aa: CASSRDLRARYGYTF
cdr3_nt: TGTGCCAGCAGCCGCGACCTCAGGGCCCGTTATGGCTACACCTTC

j_call: TRBJ2-3
clone_size: .
d_call: TRBD2
v_call: TRBV7-2
cdr3_aa: CASSFGGAGGSGTQYF
cdr3_nt: TGTGCCAGCAGCTTTGGCGGAGCGGGGGGAAGTGGGACGCAGTATTTT

j_call: TRBJ1-2
clone_size: .
d_call: .
v_call: TRBV6-2/TRBV6-3
cdr3_aa: CASSYSGANYGYTF
cdr3_nt: TGTGCCAGCAGTTACTCTGGAGCTAACTATGGCTACACCTTC

j_call: TRBJ1-4
clone_size: .
d_call: .
v_call: TRBV27
cdr3_aa: CASSLGAGEKLFF
cdr3_nt: TGTGCCAGCAGTTTGGGGGCAGGGGAAAAACTGTTTTTT

j_call: TRBJ2-1
clone_size: .
d_call: TRBD2
v_call: TRBV6-4
cdr3_aa: CASSDSREGSNEQFF
cdr3_nt: TGTGCCAGCAGTGACTCGCGGGAGGGTTCCAATGAGCAGTTCTTC

j_call: TRBJ2-1
clone_size: .
d_call: TRBD2
v_call: TRBV6-5
cdr3_aa: CASSYSAGGPWNEQFF
cdr3_nt: TGTGCCAGCAGTTACTCTGCGGGAGGGCCCTGGAATGAGCAGTTCTTC

j_call: TRBJ1-2
clone_size: .
d_call: .
v_call: TRBV6-6
cdr3_aa: CAYGGSYGYTF
cdr3_nt: TGTGCCTACGGAGGTAGCTATGGCTACACCTTC

j_call: TRBJ2-1
clone_size: .
d_call: .
v_call: TRBV20-1
cdr3_aa: CSASYTRNDEQFF
cdr3_nt: TGCAGTGCTAGTTATACGCGCAACGATGAGCAGTTCTTC

j_call: TRBJ1-2
clone_size: .
d_call: TRBD1
v_call: TRBV7-2
cdr3_aa: CASSPRKTGEYGYTF
cdr3_nt: TGTGCCAGCAGCCCGAGAAAGACAGGGGAATATGGCTACACCTTC

j_call: TRBJ1-2
clone_size: .
d_call: TRBD1
v_call: TRBV6-4
cdr3_aa: CASSLTGNTNYGYTF
cdr3_nt: TGTGCCAGCAGCTTGACAGGGAACACTAACTATGGCTACACCTTC

j_call: TRBJ1-5
clone_size: many
d_call: TRBD1
v_call: TRBV19
cdr3_aa: CASTPGQGANSNQPQHF
cdr3_nt: TGTGCCAGTACCCCGGGACAGGGGGCGAATAGCAATCAGCCCCAGCATTTT

j_call: TRBJ2-7
clone_size: .
d_call: TRBD2
v_call: TRBV10-1
cdr3_aa: CASSEVLAGGRDYEQYF
cdr3_nt: TGCGCCAGCAGTGAGGTACTAGCGGGAGGCCGGGACTACGAGCAGTACTTC

j_call: TRBJ2-2
clone_size: .
d_call: TRBD1
v_call: TRBV5-1
cdr3_aa: CASSWTGNTGELFF
cdr3_nt: TGCGCCAGCAGCTGGACAGGGAACACCGGGGAGCTGTTTTTT

j_call: TRBJ2-1
clone_size: few
d_call: .
v_call: TRBV7-6
cdr3_aa: CASSLGTPSSYNEQFF
cdr3_nt: TGTGCCAGCAGCCTAGGGACACCTTCCTCCTACAATGAGCAGTTCTTC